The clone carrying this T cell receptor beta chain was picked up a small number of times. What it binds is not known. Following extraction, RNA underwent reverse transcription to cDNA, which served as the sequencing template. The protocol was immunoSEQ multiplex PCR, while the TCRdb copy is restricted to in-frame clones and leaves out a portion. The table includes about 190,000 clones, 50% to 60% detected once. As to treatment: oral pan-JAK inhibitor, 5-10 mg twice daily. The junction had 7 bases not matched to a gene; V was cut back by 3 bases and J by 8 bases. CDR1 and CDR2 (germline): SQVTM, ANQGSEA. This CDR3 has 13 residues. These data come from a study of CD8+ T cells in alopecia areata. General study findings and limits: It was lesional scalp, especially alopecia totalis/universalis, that showed higher clonality than normal scalp. Tofacitinib yielded significantly lower scalp clonality and fewer expanded CD8+ clones among the top 100.

This TCR derives from a human donor with alopecia areata. The source was CD4+ T cells sorted from blood, collected at week 4, from a patient treated with tofacitinib. V gene TRBV29-1 combines with J gene TRBJ1-2; the match to TRBD1 covers 9 bases. CDR3: CSVEAGQGGGYTF. CDR3 coding DNA: TGCAGCGTTGAGGCGGGACAGGGAGGCGGCTACACCTTC.